This entry lists 20 T cell receptor beta chains sequenced from one sample in a study of blood T cell repertoires in COVID-19. Sequencing was performed with immunoSEQ multiplex PCR; in TCRdb, only in-frame clones are kept and a portion is missing. The sample yields 490,000 or so clones, 80% to 90% seen once. The sequencing input was PBMCs or T cells enriched from blood (not recorded which). The receptors were sampled from a woman aged 55-69 years who had recovered from COVID-19.

The gene calls are TRBV6-1 and TRBJ2-1, with D perhaps matching TRBD2 (5 bases). Between the trimmed V and J ends, which lost 2 bases and 10 bases, there was a span of 9 bases. There are 12 residues in the CDR3. The V gene's germline CDR1 is MNHNS and CDR2 SASEGT. The CDR3 region has the DNA TGTGCCAGCAGTGAATTGGGCGGGGAGCAGTTCTTC. Translated: CASSELGGEQFF.

The chain has TRBV10-3 and TRBJ1-4; 7 positions match TRBD1. Per germline, CDR1 ENHRY and CDR2 SYGVKD. The V and J ends lost 6 bases and 6 bases, in that order; junction bases with no gene match: 10. The CDR3 contains 15 residues. CDR3 nucleotide sequence: TGTGCCATCAGACCGACAGGGTCGAACGATGAAAAACTGTTTTTT. This encodes CAIRPTGSNDEKLFF.

On this clone itself: Other DNA sequences in this sample translate to the same CDR3. The chain joins TRBV5-1 to TRBJ2-3, with a tentative D call TRBD1 (6 bases). This CDR3 contains 14 residues. The germline CDR1 and CDR2 sequences are SGHRS and YFSETQ. The V end was cut by 7 bases, the J end by 0 bases, with 12 bases between. As DNA, the CDR3 is TGCGCCAGCGGCGACAGGCCTAGCACAGATACGCAGTATTTT. As protein: CASGDRPSTDTQYF.

V gene TRBV9 combines with J gene TRBJ1-2, with D possibly matching TRBD1 (5 bases). There are 12 residues in the CDR3. V was clipped by 3 bases and J by 14 bases, with 17 bases between them. Germline V gives CDR1 SGDLS, CDR2 YYNGEE. The CDR3 DNA follows: TGTGCCAGCAGCGCCGATTGGGGCCGCATGACCTTC. Residues: CASSADWGRMTF.

A remark on this clone: Distinct nucleotide sequences in the sample also encode this CDR3. This chain uses TRBV2 with TRBJ1-4, with 8 bases that match TRBD1. V gave up 4 bases and J gave up 5 bases; unmatched junction bases: 0. Looked up from germline, CDR1 is SNHLY and CDR2 is FYNNEI. The CDR3 is made up of 13 amino acids. This CDR3 is CASSGQGNEKLFF. The DNA for the CDR3 is TGTGCCAGCAGTGGACAGGGGAATGAAAAACTGTTTTTT.

The rearrangement uses TRBV18 and TRBJ2-2; D is possibly TRBD1 (6 bases). The V gene lost 5 bases and the J gene lost 4 bases, with 17 bases spanning the gap. CDR3 length equals 16 residues. Per the germline V gene, CDR1 is KGHSH and CDR2 is LQKENI. The CDR3 sequence: CASSTKAGASTGELFF. CDR3 bases: TGTGCCAGCTCAACGAAAGCAGGGGCGAGCACCGGGGAGCTGTTTTTT.

V gene TRBV4-1 combines with J gene TRBJ2-3; 7 positions match TRBD1. Germline V gene sequence: CDR1 MGHRA, CDR2 YSYEKL. Trimming cost V 1 base and J 5 bases; bases outside gene matches: 15. CDR3 size: 18 residues. Here the CDR3 reads CASSQGQAQGVTRDTQYF. The CDR3 coding sequence is TGCGCCAGCAGCCAAGGACAGGCCCAGGGGGTTACTAGAGATACGCAGTATTTT.

This chain joins TRBV10-2 and TRBJ2-5; TRBD1 matches 9 bases. This CDR3 has 15 residues. V lost 6 bases to trimming and J lost 1 base; unmatched junction nucleotides: 6. Germline V gene lookup returns CDR1 WSHSY and CDR2 SAAADI. CDR3 sequence reads: CASSRWDRAQETQYF. Here the CDR3 DNA reads TGCGCCAGCAGCAGATGGGACAGGGCCCAAGAGACCCAGTACTTC.

In the case of this clone: The sample carries other DNA sequences with the same CDR3. J is TRBJ2-2 and V is TRBV3-1 (or the pseudogene TRBV3-2); a possible D gene is TRBD2 (5 bases). Germline lookup yields CDR1 LGHDT and CDR2 YNNKEL (reference sequence). V shed 4 bases and J shed 5 bases, with 8 bases lying between them. The CDR3 is 13 amino acids. CDR3 nucleotide sequence: TGTGCCAGCAGCCTTTTAGCGACCGGGGAGCTGTTTTTT. It is translated as CASSLLATGELFF.

This clone is a singleton in its sample. V is TRBV18 and J is TRBJ1-1; 8 bases match TRBD1. Germline V lookup: CDR1 KGHSH, CDR2 LQKENI. The CDR3 runs to 15 residues. Unmatched junction bases numbered 7, after V lost 4 bases and J lost 3 bases. The chain's CDR3 is CASSLRTGFDTEAFF. CDR3 sequence (DNA): TGTGCCAGCTCACTTAGGACAGGGTTCGACACTGAAGCTTTCTTT. The entire variable domain, with the rest obtained from reference TRBV18 and TRBJ1-1, is as follows: NAGVMQNPRHLVRRRGQEARLRCSPMKGHSHVYWYRQLPEEGLKFMVYLQKENIIDESGMPKERFSAEFPKEGPSILRIQQVVRGDSAAYFCASSLRTGFDTEAFFGQGTRLTVV.

V is TRBV2 and J is TRBJ1-1; perhaps TRBD1 as D (6 bases). V was shortened by 7 bases and J by 5 bases, with 11 bases between the two germline ends. This CDR3 comprises 12 residues. Germline V gives CDR1 SNHLY, CDR2 FYNNEI. The CDR3 loop is CASKQGVTEAFF. The CDR3, as DNA: TGTGCCAGCAAACAGGGAGTAACTGAAGCTTTCTTT.

The rearrangement joins TRBV7-2 to TRBJ2-7; 8 bases fit TRBD1. Germline trimming cut 3 bases from V and 2 bases from J; bases unmatched to any gene: 3. Germline CDR1 SGHTA, CDR2 FQGNSA. This CDR3 is built from 14 residues. The CDR3 here is CASSLTGEAYEQYV. DNA for the CDR3: TGTGCCAGCAGCTTGACAGGGGAAGCCTACGAGCAGTACGTC.

The chain carries TRBV19 and TRBJ2-2; D is perhaps TRBD1 (5 bases). Trimming stripped 8 bases from V and 7 bases from J, with 23 bases between. Germline lookup yields CDR1 LNHDA and CDR2 SQIVND (reference sequence). The CDR3 is 16 amino acids. The CDR3 reads CASSPGRVLMGGELFF. As DNA, the CDR3 is TGTGCCAGTTCTCCTGGCAGGGTCCTGATGGGCGGGGAGCTGTTTTTT. The whole variable domain, remainder taken from reference TRBV19 and TRBJ2-2, is DGGITQSPKYLFRKEGQNVTLSCEQNLNHDAMYWYRQDPGQGLRLIYYSQIVNDFQKGDIAEGYSVSREKKESFPLTVTSAQKNPTAFYLCASSPGRVLMGGELFFGEGSRLTVL.

This chain links TRBV6-5 with TRBJ2-5; 7 bases are a match to TRBD2. V shed 4 bases and J 3 bases; nucleotides not matched to a gene: 5. The CDR3 totals 14 residues. The germline CDR1 and CDR2 sequences are MNHEY and SVGAGI. CDR3 in amino acids: CASSFLADEETQYF. CDR3 nucleotide sequence: TGTGCCAGCAGTTTTCTAGCGGACGAAGAGACCCAGTACTTC.

The chain uses TRBV10-3 and TRBJ2-2; TRBD2 is a possible D gene (7 bases). V lost 1 base, J lost 4 bases, and 16 bases lay in between. The CDR3 loop spans 17 amino acids. From germline, CDR1 is ENHRY and CDR2 SYGVKD. In DNA, the CDR3 is TGTGCCATCAGTGAGTTGACTAACGGGGGGCTCACCGGGGAGCTGTTTTTT. Its translation: CAISELTNGGLTGELFF.

The CDR3 bases are TGTGCCAGCAGCGTAGGGGACAGGGTCTATGGCTACACCTTC. Translation: CASSVGDRVYGYTF. The V gene is TRBV9, the J gene TRBJ1-2; 9 bases fit TRBD1. The CDR3 sequence is 14 residues long. J gave up 4 bases and V 0 bases, and 1 base lay outside the gene matches. Looked up from germline, CDR1 is SGDLS and CDR2 is YYNGEE.

The J gene is TRBJ2-5, the V gene TRBV18, with 9 bases that match TRBD1. The germline CDR1 and CDR2 sequences are KGHSH and LQKENI. CDR3 length equals 17 residues. Germline trimming cut 1 base from V and 5 bases from J; bases unmatched to any gene: 11. This CDR3 reads CASSPRLLRTGVETQYF. CDR3 DNA: TGTGCCAGCTCACCACGTCTACTGAGGACAGGGGTCGAGACCCAGTACTTC.

The V gene is TRBV27, the J gene TRBJ2-3, with D tentatively TRBD2 (6 bases). Germline CDR1 and CDR2: MNHEY and SMNVEV (reference sequence). The CDR3 has 13 residues. V lost 4 bases to trimming and J lost 10 bases, with 15 bases between them. The CDR3 region has the DNA TGTGCCAGCAGTTCCGGGCGGGGCCCTTCGCAGTATTTT. It codes for CASSSGRGPSQYF.

This chain links TRBV7-6 with TRBJ2-6; unclear D gene. V was shortened by 1 base and J by 1 base, with 5 bases between the two germline ends. The length of the CDR3 is 15 residues. In germline, CDR1 is SGHVS, CDR2 FNYEAQ. For the CDR3, the DNA is TGTGCCAGCAGCTTAGGAACTTCTGGGGCCAACGTCCTGACTTTC. Its translation is CASSLGTSGANVLTF.

V gene TRBV9 combines with J gene TRBJ2-3; the match to TRBD2 covers 12 bases. Trimming at V came to 4 bases and at J to 5 bases, leaving 5 bases not matched to a gene. Germline V gene sequence: CDR1 SGDLS, CDR2 YYNGEE. The CDR3 contains 15 residues. CDR3 sequence (DNA): TGTGCCAGCAGCCCTAGCGGGGGGGCCGTAGATACGCAGTATTTT. Encoded protein: CASSPSGGAVDTQYF.